This TCR beta chain originates from a study of cytomegalovirus exposure and HLA in healthy donors. Study-wide results and limits: A few V segments could not be told apart, such as TRBV6-2 and TRBV6-3, and were left out. HLA-A and HLA-B allele assignments for most subjects were reportedly predicted accurately using TCR beta sequences. Most TCR beta V segments were productive about 87% or about 30% of the time in an earlier analysis.

J gave up 4 bases and V 6 bases, and 15 bases lay outside the gene matches. Germline CDR1 and CDR2: SQVTM and ANQGSEA. The CDR3 is 15 amino acids. There was no recording of CMV serostatus for this donor. In this sample, this clone turned up once. Antigen specificity is unknown. 60 Vbeta and 13 Jbeta primers were used in PCR. Sequencing was performed with immunoSEQ multiplex PCR; in TCRdb, only in-frame clones are kept and a portion is missing. The sample lists approximately 150,000 clones; more than 75% were seen once. This clonotype originated in a human donor in good health. Material for sequencing was PBMCs. The chain carries TRBV29-1 and TRBJ2-7, with 7 bases matching TRBD1. The CDR3 sequence is CSVTGAPTSKYEQYF. In DNA form, the CDR3 reads TGCAGCGTCACAGGGGCCCCCACCAGCAAATACGAGCAGTACTTC.